What follows are 8 T cell receptor beta chains derived from one specimen sequenced in a study of blood T cell repertoires in COVID-19. TCRdb's table, derived via immunoSEQ multiplex PCR, lists solely in-frame clones and lacks some. The sample has around 130,000 clones, roughly four fifths seen once. The material sequenced was peripheral blood. These receptors all come from a human donor in a cohort sampled during active COVID-19.

V usage is TRBV5-6 and J usage is TRBJ1-1, with 10 bases aligning to TRBD1. This CDR3 has 15 residues. Trimming cost V 6 bases and J 0 bases; bases outside gene matches: 5. CDR1 is SGHDT, CDR2 YYEEEE, per germline. The DNA of the CDR3 is TGTGCCAGCACCCGGGGACAGGGGTTGAACACTGAAGCTTTCTTT. It specifies CASTRGQGLNTEAFF.

This clone was recorded only once. This chain links TRBV5-6 with TRBJ2-7; TRBD1 matches 9 bases. Trimming cost V 2 bases and J 7 bases; bases outside gene matches: 4. This CDR3 contains 13 residues. Germline lookup yields CDR1 SGHDT and CDR2 YYEEEE. The CDR3 region has the DNA TGTGCCAGCAGCTTAACAGGGGGCCGGGAGCAGTACTTC. Translating it yields CASSLTGGREQYF.

This clone was seen a single time. The chain joins TRBV7-2 to TRBJ2-5; the D gene is possibly TRBD1 (6 bases). The CDR3 length is 14 residues. Looked up from germline, CDR1 is SGHTA and CDR2 is FQGNSA. The V and J ends lost 5 bases and 9 bases respectively, with 19 bases between them. CDR3 nucleotides: TGTGCCAGCAGCCCCTGGCGGCGCCAGGGGTCCCAGTACTTC. Its protein product is CASSPWRRQGSQYF.

The J gene is TRBJ2-4, the V gene TRBV6-1; TRBD1 matches 8 bases. CDR1 and CDR2 from the germline V gene are MNHNS and SASEGT. V lost 3 bases, J lost 6 bases, and 7 bases stayed unmatched. This CDR3 contains 15 residues. CDR3 DNA sequence: TGTGCCAGCAGTGATCAGCAGGGGGCGACAAACATTCAGTACTTC. Amino acid sequence: CASSDQQGATNIQYF.

V usage is TRBV19 and J usage is TRBJ1-1; the match to TRBD1 covers 7 bases. CDR3 length: 16 amino acids. Trimming cost V 6 bases and J 4 bases; bases outside gene matches: 14. Germline CDR1 is LNHDA and CDR2 is SQIVND (reference sequence). CDR3 DNA sequence: TGTGCCAGTAGGTCCAGGGGGGACTTGGGGAGCACTGAAGCTTTCTTT. This sequence encodes CASRSRGDLGSTEAFF.

The rearrangement links TRBV6-5 to TRBJ1-2, with 7 bases matching TRBD1. The germline V gene encodes CDR1 MNHEY and CDR2 SVGAGI. The trim removed 2 bases at V and 3 bases at J, leaving 9 bases unmatched. CDR3 length: 16 amino acids. The CDR3 region has the DNA TGTGCCAGCAGTTACCCGGACAGGATTCTTGACTATGGCTACACCTTC. This codes for CASSYPDRILDYGYTF.

For the CDR3, the DNA is TGTGCCATCAGTGAGTCGGTGGTAGTTACCGGGGAGCTGTTTTTT. It yields the protein CAISESVVVTGELFF. This rearrangement joins TRBV10-3 to TRBJ2-2; no firm D call. V was cut by 0 bases and J by 5 bases, with 10 bases left in between. Germline V gene lookup returns CDR1 ENHRY and CDR2 SYGVKD. The CDR3 is 15 amino acids.

The genes are TRBV27 and TRBJ1-6; D is uncertain. Trimming shortened V by 6 bases and J by 8 bases, and 20 bases separated the two germline ends. Germline V gene data show CDR1 as MNHEY and CDR2 as SMNVEV (reference sequence). CDR3 size: 16 residues. For the CDR3, the DNA is TGTGCCAGCAGCCCCCAGGCTTGGGCATGGGATTCACCCCTCCACTTT. As protein: CASSPQAWAWDSPLHF.